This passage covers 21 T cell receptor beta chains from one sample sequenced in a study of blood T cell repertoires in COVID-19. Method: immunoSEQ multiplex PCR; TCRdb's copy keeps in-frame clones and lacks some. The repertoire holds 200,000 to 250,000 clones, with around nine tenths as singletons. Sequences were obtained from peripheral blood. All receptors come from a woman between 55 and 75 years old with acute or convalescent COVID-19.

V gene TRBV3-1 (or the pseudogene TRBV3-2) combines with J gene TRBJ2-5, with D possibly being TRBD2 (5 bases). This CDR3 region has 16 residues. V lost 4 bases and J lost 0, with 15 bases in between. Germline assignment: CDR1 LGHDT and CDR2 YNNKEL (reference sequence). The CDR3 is CASSPHERRYQETQYF. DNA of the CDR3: TGTGCCAGCAGCCCCCATGAGCGGCGGTACCAAGAGACCCAGTACTTC.

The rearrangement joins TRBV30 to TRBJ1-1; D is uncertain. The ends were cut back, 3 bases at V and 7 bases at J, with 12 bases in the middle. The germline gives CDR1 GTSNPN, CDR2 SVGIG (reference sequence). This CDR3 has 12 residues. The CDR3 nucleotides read TGTGCCTGGAGCTTAGCGATAGGTGAAGCTTTCTTT. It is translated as CAWSLAIGEAFF.

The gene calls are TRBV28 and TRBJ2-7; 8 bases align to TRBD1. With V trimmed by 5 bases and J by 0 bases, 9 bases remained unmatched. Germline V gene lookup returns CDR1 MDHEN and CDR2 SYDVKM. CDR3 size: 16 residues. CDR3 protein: CASSIISGGSSYEQYF. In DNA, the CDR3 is TGTGCCAGCAGTATAATATCAGGGGGCTCCTCCTACGAGCAGTACTTC.

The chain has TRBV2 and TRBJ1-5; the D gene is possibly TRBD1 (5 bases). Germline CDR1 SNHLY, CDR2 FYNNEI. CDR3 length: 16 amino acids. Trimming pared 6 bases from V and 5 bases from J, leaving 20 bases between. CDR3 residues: CASRRREGQPDQPQHF. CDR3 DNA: TGTGCCAGCAGGAGGAGGGAGGGGCAGCCCGATCAGCCCCAGCATTTT.

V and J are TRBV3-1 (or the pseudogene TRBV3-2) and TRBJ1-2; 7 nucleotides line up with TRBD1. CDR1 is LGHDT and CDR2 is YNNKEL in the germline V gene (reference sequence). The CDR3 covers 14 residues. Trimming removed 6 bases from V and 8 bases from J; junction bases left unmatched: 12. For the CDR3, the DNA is TGTGCCAGCAGACCTCGACAGGGAGTAGGAGGCTACACCTTC. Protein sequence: CASRPRQGVGGYTF.

CDR3 loop: CASSNNSGTRIHTF. Written as DNA, the CDR3 is TGTGCCAGCAGTAACAACTCCGGGACACGAATTCACACCTTC. V usage is TRBV6-2 or TRBV6-3 and J usage is TRBJ1-2, with D perhaps TRBD1 (6 bases). Trimming took off 5 bases at V and 12 bases at J, with 22 bases between the two ends. CDR1 and CDR2 (germline): MNHEY, SVGEGT. CDR3 length: 14 residues.

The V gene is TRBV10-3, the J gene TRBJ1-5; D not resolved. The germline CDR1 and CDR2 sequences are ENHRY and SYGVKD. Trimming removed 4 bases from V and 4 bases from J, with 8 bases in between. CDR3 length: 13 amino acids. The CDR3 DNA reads TGTGCCATCAGTGTCGGGGATAATCAGCCCCAGCATTTT. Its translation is CAISVGDNQPQHF.

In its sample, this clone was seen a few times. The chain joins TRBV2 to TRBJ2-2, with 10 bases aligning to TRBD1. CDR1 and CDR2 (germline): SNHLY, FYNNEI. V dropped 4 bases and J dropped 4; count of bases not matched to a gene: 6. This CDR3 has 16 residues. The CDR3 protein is CASSGGTGVRTGELFF. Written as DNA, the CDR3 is TGTGCCAGCAGTGGGGGGACAGGGGTACGCACCGGGGAGCTGTTTTTT.

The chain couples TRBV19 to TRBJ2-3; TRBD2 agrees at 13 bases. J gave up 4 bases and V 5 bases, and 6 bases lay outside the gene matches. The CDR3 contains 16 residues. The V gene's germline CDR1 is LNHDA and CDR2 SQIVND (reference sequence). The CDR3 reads CASSPGLAGAADTQYF. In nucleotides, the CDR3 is TGTGCCAGTAGTCCCGGACTAGCGGGAGCGGCAGATACGCAGTATTTT.

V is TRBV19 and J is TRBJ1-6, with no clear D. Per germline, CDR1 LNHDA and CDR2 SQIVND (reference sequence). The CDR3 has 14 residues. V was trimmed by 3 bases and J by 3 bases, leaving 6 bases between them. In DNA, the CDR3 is TGTGCCAGTAGTATCTCCCTCTATAATTCACCCCTCCACTTT. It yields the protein CASSISLYNSPLHF. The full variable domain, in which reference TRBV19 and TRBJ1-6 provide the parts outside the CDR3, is DGGITQSPKYLFRKEGQNVTLSCEQNLNHDAMYWYRQDPGQGLRLIYYSQIVNDFQKGDIAEGYSVSREKKESFPLTVTSAQKNPTAFYLCASSISLYNSPLHFGNGTRLTVT.

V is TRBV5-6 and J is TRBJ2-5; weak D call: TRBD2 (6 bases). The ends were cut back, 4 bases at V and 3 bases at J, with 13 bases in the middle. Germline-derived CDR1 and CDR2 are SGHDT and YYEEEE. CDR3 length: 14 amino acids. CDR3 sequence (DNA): TGTGCCAGCAGCGTGGGGACTGCAGAAGAGACCCAGTACTTC. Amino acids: CASSVGTAEETQYF.

CDR3 in amino acids: CASSSPGLRGTGGDTQYF. For the CDR3, the DNA is TGTGCCAGCAGTTCCCCCGGTCTACGCGGGACAGGGGGCGATACGCAGTATTTT. The rearrangement links TRBV28 to TRBJ2-3, with TRBD1 matching 12 bases. The germline gives CDR1 MDHEN, CDR2 SYDVKM. V gave up 4 bases and J gave up 6 bases; unmatched junction bases: 14. The CDR3 sequence is 18 residues long.

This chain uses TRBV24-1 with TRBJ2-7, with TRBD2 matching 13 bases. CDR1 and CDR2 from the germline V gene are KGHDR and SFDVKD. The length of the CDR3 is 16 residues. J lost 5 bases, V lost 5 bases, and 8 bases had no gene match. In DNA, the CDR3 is TGTGCCACCAGTGCCTGGACTAGCGGGAGTCTCGACGAGCAGTACTTC. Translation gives CATSAWTSGSLDEQYF.

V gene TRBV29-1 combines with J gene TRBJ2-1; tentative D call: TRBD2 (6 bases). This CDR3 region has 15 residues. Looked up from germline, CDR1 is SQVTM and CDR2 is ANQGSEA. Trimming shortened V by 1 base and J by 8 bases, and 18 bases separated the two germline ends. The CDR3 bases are TGCAGCGTTGAAGTAGCGGACTCTGCAGACGATGAGCAGTTCTTC. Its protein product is CSVEVADSADDEQFF.

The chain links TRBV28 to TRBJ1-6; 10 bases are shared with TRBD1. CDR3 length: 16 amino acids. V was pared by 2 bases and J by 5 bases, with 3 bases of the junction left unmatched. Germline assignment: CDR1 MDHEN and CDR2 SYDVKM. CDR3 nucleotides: TGTGCCAGCAGTTTAGGGACAGGGGCTAATAATTCACCCCTCCACTTT. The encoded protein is CASSLGTGANNSPLHF.

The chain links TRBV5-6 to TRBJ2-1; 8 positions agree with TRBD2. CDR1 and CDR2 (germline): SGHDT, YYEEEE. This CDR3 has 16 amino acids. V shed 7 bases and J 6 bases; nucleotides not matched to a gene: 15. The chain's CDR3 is CASRMPGSGSGNEQFF. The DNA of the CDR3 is TGTGCCAGCCGGATGCCAGGAAGCGGGAGTGGCAATGAGCAGTTCTTC.

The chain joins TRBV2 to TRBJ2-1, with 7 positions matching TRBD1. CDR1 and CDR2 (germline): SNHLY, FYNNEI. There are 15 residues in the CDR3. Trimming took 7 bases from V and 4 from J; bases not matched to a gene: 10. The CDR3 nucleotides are TGTGCCAGCAAGGGACAGATAACCGCTTACAATGAGCAGTTCTTC. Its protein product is CASKGQITAYNEQFF.

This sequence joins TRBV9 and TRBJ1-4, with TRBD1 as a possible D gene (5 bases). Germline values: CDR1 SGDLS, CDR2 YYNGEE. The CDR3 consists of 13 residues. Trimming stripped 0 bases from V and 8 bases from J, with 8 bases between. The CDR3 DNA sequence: TGTGCCAGCAGCGTAGGTAGGGGAGAAAAACTGTTTTTT. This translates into CASSVGRGEKLFF.

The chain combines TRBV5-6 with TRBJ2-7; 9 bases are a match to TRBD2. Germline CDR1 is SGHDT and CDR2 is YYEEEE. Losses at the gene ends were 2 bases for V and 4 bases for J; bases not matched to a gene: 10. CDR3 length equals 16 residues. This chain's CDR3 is CASSFGVSSGKYEQYF. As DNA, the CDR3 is TGTGCCAGCAGCTTTGGCGTTTCTAGCGGGAAATACGAGCAGTACTTC.

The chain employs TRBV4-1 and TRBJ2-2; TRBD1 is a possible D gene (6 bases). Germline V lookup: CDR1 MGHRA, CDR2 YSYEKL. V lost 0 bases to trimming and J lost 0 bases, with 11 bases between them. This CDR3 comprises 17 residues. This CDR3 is CASSQELRGANTGELFF. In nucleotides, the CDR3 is TGCGCCAGCAGCCAAGAGCTCAGGGGCGCGAACACCGGGGAGCTGTTTTTT.

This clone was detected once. The CDR3 coding sequence is TGTGCCAGCGGAAGGGGGCGCAACTATGGCTACACCTTC. It encodes CASGRGRNYGYTF. The V gene is TRBV6-5, the J gene TRBJ1-2; TRBD1 aligns across 7 bases. Germline trimming cut 8 bases from V and 2 bases from J; bases unmatched to any gene: 5. The CDR3 length is 13 residues. CDR1 MNHEY and CDR2 SVGAGI come from the germline V gene.